The 19 T cell receptor beta chains below all came from one sample that was sequenced in a study of a mutant IDH1 vaccine in newly diagnosed glioma. TCRdb's table, derived via immunoSEQ multiplex PCR, lists solely in-frame clones and lacks some. The sample shows roughly 41,000 clones, around 90% of them seen only once. Regarding time point: baseline, week 1 (first vaccination visit). Specified treatment: pre-vaccination baseline after standard-of-care therapy. Here the sequenced sample was PBMCs, taken from a glioma patient treated with radiotherapy, temozolomide or both. The origin of the receptors is a man in his late teens or twenties with glioma.

Remarks on this clone: It is likely a read error, because the conserved phenylalanine at the end of the CDR3 is missing. The DNA is omitted, as the CDR3 cannot be located on it reliably, and the CDR3 follows TCRdb's listing. This chain joins TRBV4-1 and TRBJ1-1; TRBD1, the table's D call, was not compared with the DNA. The germline gives CDR1 MGHRA, CDR2 YSYEKL. The CDR3 is 14 amino acids long, termini counted. The CDR3 sequence is CASSQVGSPGLQAS.

The V and J genes are TRBV6-5 and TRBJ2-5; D is ambiguous. CDR1 is MNHEY, CDR2 SVGAGI, per germline. CDR3 length: 12 residues. V dropped 5 bases and J dropped 5 bases, with 9 bases sitting between them. This CDR3 is CASSILGETQYF. In DNA, the CDR3 is TGTGCCAGCAGTATTCTGGGGGAGACCCAGTACTTC.

V gene TRBV6-5 combines with J gene TRBJ1-3, with a weak D call TRBD1 (5 bases). CDR3 size: 14 residues. Germline loops: CDR1 MNHEY, CDR2 SVGAGI. The V end was cut by 4 bases, the J end by 0 bases, with 7 bases between. CDR3 residues: CASSSGLSGNTIYF. The CDR3 DNA reads as TGTGCCAGCAGTTCGGGACTCTCTGGAAACACCATATATTTT.

The chain employs TRBV5-1 and TRBJ1-2; 7 bases match TRBD1. Per germline, CDR1 SGHRS and CDR2 YFSETQ. Losses at the gene ends were 4 bases for V and 4 bases for J; bases not matched to a gene: 4. The CDR3 has 13 residues. The CDR3 protein is CASSPGQIYGYTF. For the CDR3, the DNA is TGCGCCAGCAGCCCGGGACAGATCTATGGCTACACCTTC.

The V gene is TRBV9, the J gene TRBJ2-7, with TRBD1 matching 7 bases. The CDR3 is 15 residues long. V was clipped by 5 bases and J by 0 bases; unmatched bases: 8. Germline V gene sequence: CDR1 SGDLS, CDR2 YYNGEE. CDR3 DNA: TGTGCCAGCAGTCTCTCCGGACAGGACTCCTACGAGCAGTACTTC. This codes for CASSLSGQDSYEQYF.

This clone was detected a few times. This chain uses TRBV25-1 with TRBJ1-1; D is undetermined. Germline V gene sequence: CDR1 MGHDK, CDR2 SYGVNS. V lost 4 bases, J lost 3 bases, and 3 bases lay in between. This CDR3 has 11 residues. The CDR3 loop is CASSVDTEAFF. CDR3 nucleotide sequence: TGTGCCAGCAGTGTGGACACTGAAGCTTTCTTT.

The chain uses TRBV6-5 and TRBJ1-1, with 8 positions matching TRBD1. The CDR3 consists of 15 residues. Trimming removed 0 bases from V and 3 bases from J; junction bases left unmatched: 3. Looked up from germline, CDR1 is MNHEY and CDR2 is SVGAGI. CDR3 in DNA: TGTGCCAGCAGTTACTCAACCAGGGGGCACACTGAAGCTTTCTTT. Amino acids: CASSYSTRGHTEAFF.

The chain's CDR3 is CASRGHLEEKLFF. CDR3 nucleotide sequence: TGTGCCAGCAGGGGACACCTCGAAGAAAAACTGTTTTTT. This sequence joins TRBV7-9 and TRBJ1-4; possibly TRBD1 for D (6 bases). Trimming pared 6 bases from V and 8 bases from J, leaving 13 bases between. Germline assignment: CDR1 SEHNR and CDR2 FQNEAQ (reference sequence). CDR3 length: 13 residues. Full variable domain (remainder filled in from reference TRBV7-9 and TRBJ1-4): DTGVSQNPRHKITKRGQNVTFRCDPISEHNRLYWYRQTLGQGPEFLTYFQNEAQLEKSRLLSDRFSAERPKGSFSTLEIQRTEQGDSAMYLCASRGHLEEKLFFGSGTQLSVL.

This clone occurred once. The V and J genes are TRBV6-5 and TRBJ2-2; no clear D. Germline CDR1 and CDR2: MNHEY and SVGAGI. V shed 2 bases and J shed 5 bases, with 6 bases lying between them. The CDR3 length is 13 residues. The CDR3 DNA reads as TGTGCCAGCAGTTACGGGTGGACCGGGGAGCTGTTTTTT. It translates to CASSYGWTGELFF.

The chain has TRBV7-9 and TRBJ1-1; tentative D call: TRBD1 (5 bases). Trimming took off 0 bases at V and 3 bases at J, with 8 bases between the two ends. CDR3 length: 14 amino acids. CDR1 is SEHNR, CDR2 FQNEAQ, per germline (reference sequence). The CDR3 spells CASSLATRDTEAFF. CDR3 nucleotides: TGTGCCAGCAGCTTAGCAACCAGGGACACTGAAGCTTTCTTT.

V is TRBV5-1 and J is TRBJ2-5, with 9 bases lining up with TRBD1. V lost 6 bases to trimming and J lost 7 bases; unmatched junction nucleotides: 7. CDR1 and CDR2 (germline): SGHRS, YFSETQ. This CDR3 region has 13 residues. The CDR3 DNA reads as TGCGCCAGCACCGCGGGACAGGGAGGGACCCAGTACTTC. This gives the protein CASTAGQGGTQYF.

The chain has TRBV18 and TRBJ1-2; D ambiguous. Germline loops: CDR1 KGHSH, CDR2 LQKENI. V shed 1 base and J shed 3 bases, with 15 bases lying between them. The CDR3 has 16 amino acids. The CDR3 DNA reads as TGTGCCAGCTCACCACTGGGCAGGAGTGAGGACTATGGCTACACCTTC. Protein sequence: CASSPLGRSEDYGYTF.

The genes are TRBV7-2 and TRBJ2-5; TRBD1 aligns across 10 bases. CDR1 and CDR2 from the germline V gene are SGHTA and FQGNSA. With V trimmed by 5 bases and J by 2 bases, 8 bases remained unmatched. The CDR3 covers 16 residues. CDR3 sequence: CASSLRDRGIQETQYF. CDR3 nucleotides: TGTGCCAGCAGCCTCCGGGACAGGGGAATACAAGAGACCCAGTACTTC.

The V and J genes are TRBV29-1 and TRBJ1-1; D ambiguous. The CDR3 runs to 13 residues. Germline V CDR1 and CDR2: SQVTM, ANQGSEA. Deletions cut 6 bases from V and 2 bases from J, with 13 bases between. CDR3 DNA: TGCAGCGTCCAACCACGGATTAACACTGAAGCTTTCTTT. Amino acid sequence: CSVQPRINTEAFF.

The J gene is TRBJ2-5, the V gene TRBV18, with D possibly TRBD2 on 5 matching bases. CDR3 length: 13 residues. V lost 5 bases and J 2 bases, leaving 9 bases between the germline ends. Germline-derived CDR1 and CDR2 are KGHSH and LQKENI. The DNA of the CDR3 is TGTGCCAGCTCATCCGGACTGCAAGAGACCCAGTACTTC. Amino acid sequence: CASSSGLQETQYF. The complete variable domain, with remaining parts taken from reference TRBV18 and TRBJ2-5, reads NAGVMQNPRHLVRRRGQEARLRCSPMKGHSHVYWYRQLPEEGLKFMVYLQKENIIDESGMPKERFSAEFPKEGPSILRIQQVVRGDSAAYFCASSSGLQETQYFGPGTRLLVL.

The chain combines TRBV11-3 with TRBJ1-1; 7 bases agree with TRBD1. The junction had 12 bases not matched to a gene; V was cut back by 5 bases and J by 0 bases. Germline loops: CDR1 SGHNT, CDR2 YENEEA. The CDR3 length is 17 residues. CDR3 in DNA: TGTGCCAGCAGCCCGGAGACAGGGAGAGGGGTGAACACTGAAGCTTTCTTT. This encodes CASSPETGRGVNTEAFF. The variable domain in full, with the rest retrieved from reference TRBV11-3 and TRBJ1-1, is EAGVVQSPRYKIIEKKQPVAFWCNPISGHNTLYWYLQNLGQGPELLIRYENEEAVDDSQLPKDRFSAERLKGVDSTLKIQPAELGDSAVYLCASSPETGRGVNTEAFFGQGTRLTVV.

The chain couples TRBV7-2 to TRBJ1-1, with TRBD1 as a possible D gene (5 bases). Trimming took off 2 bases at V and 7 bases at J, with 11 bases between the two ends. Germline-derived CDR1 and CDR2 are SGHTA and FQGNSA. This CDR3 has 13 residues. DNA of the CDR3: TGTGCCAGCAGCTTACCCGGGGGACTTGAAGCTTTCTTT. This encodes CASSLPGGLEAFF.

The chain uses TRBV30 and TRBJ1-1; D is uncertain. Germline CDR1 reads GTSNPN; CDR2 reads SVGIG (reference sequence). This CDR3 is 12 amino acids long. Deletions cut 0 bases from V and 8 bases from J, with 10 bases between. Here the CDR3 reads CAWSVIGLEAFF. The CDR3 nucleotides are TGTGCCTGGAGTGTAATAGGTCTGGAAGCTTTCTTT. Based on the CDR3 plus reference TRBV30 and TRBJ1-1, the full variable domain is SQTIHQWPATLVQPVGSPLSLECTVEGTSNPNLYWYRQAAGRGLQLLFYSVGIGQISSEVPQNLSASRPQDRQFILSSKKLLLSDSGFYLCAWSVIGLEAFFGQGTRLTVV.

The gene calls are TRBV5-4 and TRBJ2-5; TRBD2 is a possible D gene (5 bases). The V gene's germline CDR1 is SGHNT and CDR2 YYREEE (reference sequence). CDR3 length: 13 residues. Trimming cost V 2 bases and J 6 bases, with 11 bases left between them. The CDR3 loop reads CASSFKSGQTQYF. As DNA, the CDR3 is TGTGCCAGCAGCTTTAAAAGCGGACAGACCCAGTACTTC.